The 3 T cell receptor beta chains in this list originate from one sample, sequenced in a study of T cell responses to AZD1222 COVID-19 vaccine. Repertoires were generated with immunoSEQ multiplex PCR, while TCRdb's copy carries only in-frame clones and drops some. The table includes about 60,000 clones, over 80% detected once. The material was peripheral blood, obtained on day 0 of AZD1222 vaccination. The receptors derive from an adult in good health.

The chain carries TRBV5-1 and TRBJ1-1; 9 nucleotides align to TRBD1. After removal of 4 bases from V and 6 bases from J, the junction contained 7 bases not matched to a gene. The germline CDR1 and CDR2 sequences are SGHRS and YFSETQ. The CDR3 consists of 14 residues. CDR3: CASSIYRGLAEAFF. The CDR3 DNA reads TGCGCCAGCAGCATCTACAGGGGGCTGGCTGAAGCTTTCTTT.

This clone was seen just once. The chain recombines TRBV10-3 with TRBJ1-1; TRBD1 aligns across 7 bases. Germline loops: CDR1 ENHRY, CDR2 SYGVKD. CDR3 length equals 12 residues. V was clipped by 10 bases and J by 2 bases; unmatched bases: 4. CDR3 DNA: TGTGCCAGCGGGACAGATAACACTGAAGCTTTCTTT. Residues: CASGTDNTEAFF.

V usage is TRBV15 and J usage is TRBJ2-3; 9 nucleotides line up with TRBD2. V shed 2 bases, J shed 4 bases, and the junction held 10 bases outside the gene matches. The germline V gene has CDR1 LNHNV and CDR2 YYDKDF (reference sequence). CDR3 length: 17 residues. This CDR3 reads CATSRNAAGGPPDTQYF. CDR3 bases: TGTGCCACCAGCAGAAATGCGGCGGGGGGGCCCCCAGATACGCAGTATTTT.